This entry lists 23 T cell receptor beta chains sequenced from one sample in a study of blood T cells in healthy people across ages. A second PCR of roughly 7 to 11 cycles used a sample-barcoded 5' primer and a J-beta primer mix. TCRdb reanalysed the 5' RACE reads using MiXCR and keeps one entry per CDR3 protein. The table lists some 790,000 distinct CDR3 sequences, 25% to 30% of them singletons. Sequences were obtained from blood. The receptors stem from a woman aged 80 or over in good health.

This chain links TRBV18 with TRBJ2-1; D perhaps matches TRBD1 (6 bases). Looked up from germline, CDR1 is KGHSH and CDR2 is LQKENI. The length of the CDR3 is 14 residues. V lost 1 base, J lost 8 bases, and 12 bases lay in between. CDR3 bases: TGTGCCAGCTCACCACAACAGGGACCCCATGAGCAGTTCTTC. Protein sequence: CASSPQQGPHEQFF.

This clonotype was picked up a small number of times. Mismatch with germline at one junction end may stem from a read error. This chain joins TRBV5-1 and TRBJ2-3; possible D gene TRBD1, 5 bases. CDR3 length: 15 residues. Germline V gene sequence: CDR1 SGHRS, CDR2 YFSETQ. The CDR3 nucleotides read TGCGCCAGCAGCACCCGAACGGGCGGCACAGGTACGCAGTATTTT. It encodes CASSTRTGGTGTQYF. The whole variable domain, filled in from reference TRBV5-1 and TRBJ2-3, reads KAGVTQTPRYLIKTRGQQVTLSCSPISGHRSVSWYQQTPGQGLQFLFEYFSETQRNKGNFPGRFSGRQFSNSRSEMNVSTLELGDSALYLCASSTRTGGTGTQYFGPGTRLTVL.

This clonotype was counted a few times. The J gene is TRBJ1-6, the V gene TRBV6-1; D is unresolved. The CDR3 length is 17 residues. V lost 5 bases and J lost 9, with 23 bases in between. Per germline, CDR1 MNHNS and CDR2 SASEGT. The CDR3 loop is CASSRRDLRRVGSPLHF. As DNA, the CDR3 is TGTGCCAGCAGTCGCCGAGATTTGAGGAGGGTCGGTTCACCCCTCCACTTT.

The genes are TRBV20-1 and TRBJ2-3; the match to TRBD2 covers 10 bases. The CDR3 sequence is 14 residues long. Losses at the gene ends were 2 bases for V and 4 bases for J; bases not matched to a gene: 3. Germline V gene sequence: CDR1 DFQATT, CDR2 SNEGSKA (reference sequence). Here the CDR3 DNA reads TGCAGTGCTAGACGGACTAGCGGAGCAGATACGCAGTATTTT. Encoded protein: CSARRTSGADTQYF.

With regard to this clonotype: A read error is possible here, since a much larger clone lies one base away. J is TRBJ2-5 and V is TRBV20-1; D is unresolved. The CDR3 has 15 amino acids. CDR1 DFQATT and CDR2 SNEGSKA come from the germline V gene (reference sequence). The CDR3 DNA follows: TGCGGTGCTAGAGATAGCACAGTCGTGAAAGAGACCCAGTACTTC. Translating it yields CGARDSTVVKETQYF.

The table lists this clonotype with a few counts. The chain couples TRBV6-2 or TRBV6-3 to TRBJ2-7, with unresolved D. CDR1 is MNHEY and CDR2 is SVGEGT in the germline V gene. This CDR3 is 11 amino acids long. V was pared by 3 bases and J by 6 bases, with 6 bases between. CDR3 DNA sequence: TGTGCCAGCAGTTATGGCGGCGAGCAGTACTTC. It specifies CASSYGGEQYF.

The J gene is TRBJ2-5, the V gene TRBV24-1; 9 nucleotides agree with TRBD1. Germline lookup yields CDR1 KGHDR and CDR2 SFDVKD. J was trimmed by 11 bases and V by 4 bases; bases with no gene match: 16. The CDR3 is 16 residues long. The CDR3 nucleotides read TGTGCCACCAGTGACCCCGGGACAGGGTCTGAAGATGAGCAGTACTTC. Amino acid sequence: CATSDPGTGSEDEQYF.

Worth noting for this clonotype: An end of the junction differs from the germline gene, which may be a read error. This rearrangement joins TRBV9 to TRBJ2-3; D ambiguous. Germline V gives CDR1 SGDLS, CDR2 YYNGEE. CDR3 length equals 14 residues. The CDR3, as DNA: TGTGTCAGCAGCGTAGAGCCTCGCACAGATACGCAGTATTTT. This encodes CVSSVEPRTDTQYF.

In its sample, this clonotype was seen many times. J is TRBJ2-4 and V is TRBV5-1; D gene ambiguous. CDR3 length equals 14 residues. Germline V gene lookup returns CDR1 SGHRS and CDR2 YFSETQ. The V end was cut by 2 bases, the J end by 7 bases, with 13 bases between. The CDR3 here is CASSFGRVTNIQYF. The CDR3 nucleotides read TGCGCCAGCAGCTTCGGTAGGGTAACGAACATTCAGTACTTC.

This rearrangement joins TRBV6-5 to TRBJ2-1, with D possibly being TRBD2 (6 bases). V was clipped by 4 bases and J by 6 bases, with 19 bases between them. The CDR3 covers 16 residues. The germline CDR1 and CDR2 sequences are MNHEY and SVGAGI. The CDR3 region has the DNA TGTGCCAGCAGTTCCCGTTCGCGGAGGGGACTCAATGAGCAGTTCTTC. Protein sequence: CASSSRSRRGLNEQFF.

This chain connects TRBV20-1 to TRBJ2-7; 14 bases match TRBD2. The CDR3 has 22 residues. With V trimmed by 5 bases and J by 5 bases, 29 bases remained unmatched. Germline V gene sequence: CDR1 DFQATT, CDR2 SNEGSKA (reference sequence). The CDR3 sequence: CSAVDPGQLHTGTSGRPHEQYF. In DNA, the CDR3 is TGCAGTGCTGTCGATCCGGGACAACTACACACCGGGACTAGCGGGAGACCCCACGAGCAGTACTTC.

The chain combines TRBV20-1 with TRBJ1-5; maybe TRBD1 (5 bases). Germline CDR1 reads DFQATT; CDR2 reads SNEGSKA (reference sequence). CDR3 length equals 15 residues. The V end lost 6 bases, the J end lost 2 bases, and 17 bases lay between the germline ends. The CDR3 is CSARTGPRGNQPQHF. The CDR3 bases are TGCAGTGCCCGCACGGGGCCCAGAGGCAATCAGCCCCAGCATTTT.

With regard to this clonotype: Being one base from a much bigger clone, this may be a read error. This chain joins TRBV20-1 and TRBJ1-2, with D perhaps matching TRBD1 (5 bases). The CDR3 sequence is 16 residues long. V lost 0 bases and J 4 bases, leaving 18 bases between the germline ends. Per the germline V gene, CDR1 is DFQATT and CDR2 is SNEGSKA (reference sequence). DNA of the CDR3: TGCAGTGCTAGAGATAAGCGGACACCCGAGATCTATGGCTACACCTTC. Protein: CSARDKRTPEIYGYTF.

This clonotype was detected only a few times. This chain uses TRBV18 with TRBJ1-1, with D possibly matching TRBD1 (5 bases). Trimming took off 4 bases at V and 8 bases at J, with 17 bases between the two ends. Germline V lookup: CDR1 KGHSH, CDR2 LQKENI. This CDR3 has 14 residues. The CDR3 loop is CASSLRDSSEEAFF. The CDR3 DNA sequence: TGTGCCAGCTCACTCCGGGACTCCTCTGAGGAAGCTTTCTTT.

The rearrangement links TRBV21-1 to TRBJ2-7. TRBV21-1 is an annotated pseudogene. This CDR3 is built from 15 residues. CDR3 sequence reads: CASSKERAGSYEQYF. CDR3 sequence (DNA): TGTGCCAGCAGCAAAGAGCGGGCAGGTTCCTACGAGCAGTACTTC.

This clonotype was seen many times. This chain links TRBV7-2 with TRBJ2-5, with D possibly being TRBD1 or TRBD2 (5 bases each). The CDR3 is 13 amino acids. CDR1 and CDR2 from the germline V gene are SGHTA and FQGNSA. Trimming left V 5 bases short and J 4 bases short, with 11 bases between. CDR3 in DNA: TGTGCCAGCAGCAGATCGGGGACAGAGACCCAGTACTTC. Translated: CASSRSGTETQYF.

This clonotype was detected ten times or more. The chain is built from TRBV6-2 or TRBV6-3 and TRBJ2-5; D call uncertain. With 2 bases removed from V and 1 base from J, the gap between germline ends came to 11 bases. The germline V gene has CDR1 MNHEY and CDR2 SVGEGT. There are 15 residues in the CDR3. In DNA form, the CDR3 reads TGTGCCAGCAGTTACAACCGACACGGCCAAGAGACCCAGTACTTC. It encodes CASSYNRHGQETQYF.

This chain uses TRBV7-6 with TRBJ2-5, with D perhaps TRBD1 (6 bases). V lost 0 bases to trimming and J lost 2 bases, with 13 bases between them. Germline V CDR1 and CDR2: SGHVS, FNYEAQ. There are 16 residues in the CDR3. Written as DNA, the CDR3 is TGTGCCAGCAGCTTAGCCAACAGGGCTCTTCAAGAGACCCAGTACTTC. Translating it yields CASSLANRALQETQYF.

Ten or more counts support this clonotype. The CDR3 bases are TGTGCCAGCAGCCAAGTATCGGGTGCCGGCTACACCTTC. As protein: CASSQVSGAGYTF. The chain has TRBV3-1 and TRBJ1-2; D unclear. The germline gives CDR1 LGHDT, CDR2 YNNKEL (reference sequence). Trimming removed 1 base from V and 8 bases from J, with 11 bases in between. CDR3 length equals 13 residues.

This clonotype came up a few times. The chain joins TRBV6-1 to TRBJ2-7; D is perhaps TRBD1 (5 bases). The ends were cut back, 5 bases at V and 2 bases at J, with 19 bases in the middle. This CDR3 spans 16 amino acids. Germline loops: CDR1 MNHNS, CDR2 SASEGT. The CDR3 protein is CASSHGDRSLTYEQYF. The CDR3 coding sequence is TGTGCCAGCAGTCACGGCGACAGATCTTTAACCTACGAGCAGTACTTC.

For this clonotype: This could be a read error, since a much larger clone is one nucleotide away. The chain couples TRBV6-2 or TRBV6-3 to TRBJ2-1; D ambiguous. This CDR3 is built from 14 residues. Germline CDR1 and CDR2: MNHEY and SVGEGT. CDR3 loop: CACSRLGVDNEQFF. The CDR3 DNA follows: TGTGCCTGCAGCCGCCTTGGGGTTGACAATGAGCAGTTCTTC.

V usage is TRBV7-9 and J usage is TRBJ1-1, with 11 bases fitting TRBD1. This CDR3 contains 16 residues. The ends lost 5 bases at V and 3 bases at J; junction bases unmatched: 8. CDR1 SEHNR and CDR2 FQNEAQ come from the germline V gene (reference sequence). Here the CDR3 reads CASSIGQGAEDTEAFF. CDR3 in DNA: TGTGCCAGCAGCATCGGACAGGGGGCCGAAGACACTGAAGCTTTCTTT.

About this clonotype: This sequence may be a read error, since a much larger clone differs from it by one base. The V gene is TRBV12-3 or TRBV12-4, the J gene TRBJ2-5, with TRBD1 matching 7 bases. The CDR3 is 14 residues long. The CDR3 DNA sequence: TGTACCAGCAGTTTAAAGGGGGCGAAAGAGACCCAGTACTTC. Its protein is CTSSLKGAKETQYF.